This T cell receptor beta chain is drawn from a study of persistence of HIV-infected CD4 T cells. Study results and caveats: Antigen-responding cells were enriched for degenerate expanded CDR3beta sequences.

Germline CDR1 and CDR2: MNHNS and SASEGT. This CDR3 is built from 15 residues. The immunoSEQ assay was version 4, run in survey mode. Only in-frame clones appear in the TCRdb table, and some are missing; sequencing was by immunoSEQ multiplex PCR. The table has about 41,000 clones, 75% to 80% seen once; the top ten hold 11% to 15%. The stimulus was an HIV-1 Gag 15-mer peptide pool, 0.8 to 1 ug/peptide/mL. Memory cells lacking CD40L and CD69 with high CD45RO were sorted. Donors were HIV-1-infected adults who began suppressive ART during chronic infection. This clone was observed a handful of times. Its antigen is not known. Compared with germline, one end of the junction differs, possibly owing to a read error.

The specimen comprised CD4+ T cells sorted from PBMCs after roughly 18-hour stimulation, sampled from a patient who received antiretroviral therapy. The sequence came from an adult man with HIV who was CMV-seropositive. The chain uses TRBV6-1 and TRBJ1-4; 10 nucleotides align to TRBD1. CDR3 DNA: TGTGCCAGCAGCGAAGACAGGGGGCCTCATGAAAAACTGTTTTTT. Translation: CASSEDRGPHEKLFF.